This T cell receptor beta chain was obtained from a study of blood T cell repertoires in COVID-19 (dated by TCRdb to 2018 to 2020). Study-wide context: Collaborator samples came from the United States, Italy and Spain and covered acute and convalescent phases of COVID-19. Samples were obtained from the ongoing ImmuneRACE study (first 160 participants) and from 1,200 or so subjects provided by 6 global collaborators. Deeply sampled blood TCRbeta repertoires from subjects exposed to, actively infected with, or recovered from COVID-19 were included in the dataset. The repertoires were released in a freely available public database intended as a resource for research on the immune response to SARS-CoV-2. The prospective study material was composed of cDNA or gDNA derived from T cells, B-cell-depleted T cells, or PBMCs. Where available, HLA class I and class II types were taken from metadata supplied by the sample provider and were not determined by assay-based typing. Sample metadata almost always included a de-identified subject ID, COVID-19 status, age in years and sex.

From the germline V gene (reference sequence), CDR1 is LNHNV and CDR2 is YYDKDF. There are 17 amino acids in the CDR3, from cysteine to phenylalanine inclusive. Kept here is only the CDR3 DNA, which spans 51 bases and is read in frame from base 1. V is cut back by 0 bases and J by 2 bases, with 8 bases in the junction unmatched. General findings and caveats noted by the study authors: The amount of clinical and demographic metadata varied by source and participant and was provided uncurated.

The immunoSEQ Assay, a bias-controlled multiplex PCR, was used to amplify TCRbeta CDR3 regions from genomic DNA. The original pipeline was this. The number of nucleated cells in each sample was estimated from the amplification of reference gene primers within the assay. Sequence reads were collapsed and filtered to measure the absolute abundance of every unique TCRbeta CDR3 rearrangement. For each sample, productive Simpson clonality was calculated as the square root of Simpson's diversity index across productive rearrangements. TCRdb obtained this table from immuneACCESS and retained in-frame rearrangements with V and J assigned. These tables miss some clones; where compared with another copy, unresolved V genes account for less than half of the shortfall, and the remainder is unexplained. Clone size and the V and J calls come from that table; the DNA yielded D and trimming. This sample is represented by about 160,000 clones; 82% of them were singletons. The ten top clones hold under 12% of the sample.

About this clone itself: Its antigen is currently not known. Qualities for individual bases were not recorded, and no much larger clone is one base off.

Whole blood was collected in K2EDTA tubes by collaborating institutions according to the institutions' own protocols. For TCRbeta analysis, collaborators shipped samples as frozen whole blood, isolated PBMCs, or DNA extracted from either of those sample types. The origin of this receptor is an elderly woman with active or convalescent COVID-19. The rearrangement combines TRBV15 with TRBJ2-5, and TRBD1 aligns with 8 junction nucleotides. Sequencing was carried out using peripheral blood. CDR3 reads: CATSRDFRTGPQETQYF. The DNA reads as follows: TGTGCCACCAGCAGAGATTTCAGGACAGGGCCACAAGAGACCCAGTACTTC.